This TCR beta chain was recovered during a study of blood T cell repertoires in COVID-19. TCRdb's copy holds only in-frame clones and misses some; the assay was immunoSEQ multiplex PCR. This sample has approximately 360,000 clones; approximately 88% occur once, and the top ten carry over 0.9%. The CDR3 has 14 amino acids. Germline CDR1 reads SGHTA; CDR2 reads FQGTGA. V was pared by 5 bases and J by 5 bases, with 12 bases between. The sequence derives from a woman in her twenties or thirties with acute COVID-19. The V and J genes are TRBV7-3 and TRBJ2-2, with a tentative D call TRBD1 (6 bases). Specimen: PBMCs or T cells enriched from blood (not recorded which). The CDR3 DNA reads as TGTGCCAGCAGCCCCGGGACATCGACCGGGGAGCTGTTTTTT. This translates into CASSPGTSTGELFF.